This entry concerns a single T cell receptor beta chain. The antigen is not known. Produced via immunoSEQ multiplex PCR; TCRdb's table is partial and in-frame only. Of 150,000 or so clones listed, about nine tenths are singletons. This sample is part of a study of T cell responses to AZD1222 COVID-19 vaccine. General study results and limits: Only a handful of AZD1222 recipients tested seropositive at baseline. White British donors predominated, females outnumbered males, and clonal diversity was possibly underestimated. Close to half of all spike-specific TCRs reportedly target regions of the variants that are unmutated.

The TCR sequence derives from an adult in good health. Source: peripheral blood, taken on day 0 of AZD1222 vaccination.

CDR3 residues: CASSLALDRNSPLHF. CDR3 sequence (DNA): TGTGCCAGCAGCTTAGCGCTGGACAGGAATTCACCCCTCCACTTT. The V and J genes are TRBV7-9 and TRBJ1-6, with 7 bases matching TRBD1. Germline CDR1 and CDR2: SEHNR and FQNEAQ (reference sequence). This CDR3 comprises 15 residues. The junction had 3 bases not matched to a gene; V was cut back by 0 bases and J by 7 bases.